These T cell receptor beta chains were read from a single sample in a study of blood T cell repertoires in COVID-19. Some clones are missing from TCRdb's copy, which holds only in-frame ones; the method was immunoSEQ multiplex PCR. Of some 230,000 clones listed, 75% to 90% were seen once; the top ten hold around 3.2%. The sequenced sample consisted of PBMCs or T cells enriched from blood (not recorded which). Receptors originate from a woman between 18 and 29 years old in a cohort exposed to, infected with or recovered from COVID-19 (not recorded which). Both conserved end residues are part of each CDR3. The D gene is left open where the match is weak. Part of the rows lack a size; the others show once, few, many or a class for expanded clones.

D	size	V	J	DNA	CDR3
.	.	TRBV25-1	TRBJ1-2	TGTGCCAGCAGTGGGACATACGCTTCCCTATGGGGCTACACCTTC	CASSGTYASLWGYTF
TRBD1	.	TRBV15	TRBJ1-5	TGTGCCACCAGCAGGGACGGGACAGGGAACAATCAGCCCCAGCATTTT	CATSRDGTGNNQPQHF
TRBD1	.	TRBV18	TRBJ2-1	TGTGCCAGCTCACCTTGGACAGGGAGCTCCTACAATGAGCAGTTCTTC	CASSPWTGSSYNEQFF
TRBD1	.	TRBV11-1	TRBJ2-1	TGTGCCAGCAGCTTGGCGTGGGGACAGGGCTACAATGAGCAGTTCTTC	CASSLAWGQGYNEQFF
.	.	TRBV7-9	TRBJ2-7	TGTGCCAGCAGCTTAGACAACGGGGTGCCGTACGAGCAGTACTTC	CASSLDNGVPYEQYF
.	.	TRBV30	TRBJ2-1	TGTGCCTGGAGTCAGTTCCAGAATGAGCAGTTCTTC	CAWSQFQNEQFF
.	.	TRBV29-1	TRBJ2-3	TGCAGCGTGCAGGACAGAGGCACAGATACGCAGTATTTT	CSVQDRGTDTQYF
.	.	TRBV7-3	TRBJ2-2	TGTGCCAGCAGTCTAACTAGCTTCGGCGGGGAGCTGTTTTTT	CASSLTSFGGELFF
.	.	TRBV30	TRBJ2-3	TGTGCCTGGAGTCCGATAGTCGATACGCAGTATTTT	CAWSPIVDTQYF
TRBD2	few	TRBV29-1	TRBJ2-3	TGCAGCGCTGGAAGTCTAGCGGCTAGCACAGATACGCAGTATTTT	CSAGSLAASTDTQYF
.	.	TRBV7-9	TRBJ1-1	TGTGCCAGCAGTGGGGCCCGGGTCACTGAAGCTTTCTTT	CASSGARVTEAFF
.	few	TRBV30	TRBJ2-7	TGTGCCTGGAGTGTACAGGGCGAGCAGTACTTC	CAWSVQGEQYF
TRBD1	.	TRBV28	TRBJ1-1	TGTGCCAGCAGTTTCAGACGGGACAGGGTTCCGGCTGAAGCTTTCTTT	CASSFRRDRVPAEAFF
.	.	TRBV6-5	TRBJ1-3	TGTGCCAGCAGGGAGGGGGGGCTCTCTGGAAACACCATATATTTT	CASREGGLSGNTIYF
TRBD2	.	TRBV20-1	TRBJ2-7	TGCAGTGCTAGTCTCACTAGCGGGGGGATCTCGTACGAGCAGTACTTC	CSASLTSGGISYEQYF
.	.	TRBV29-1	TRBJ1-2	TGCAGCGTTGACGGGAGCGGCTACACCTTC	CSVDGSGYTF
TRBD1	few	TRBV2	TRBJ2-1	TGTGCCAGCAGTCTGGGACAGGGGATATCGTGCTTCTTC	CASSLGQGISCFF
.	.	TRBV14	TRBJ2-1	TGTGCCAGCAGCCAAGCTCGAAGGACTACTTGGGAGGAGCAGTTCTTC	CASSQARRTTWEEQFF
TRBD2	.	TRBV4-1	TRBJ2-5	TGCGCCAGCAGCCAAGGGCTTGCCGGGACTACCAAAGAGACCCAGTACTTC	CASSQGLAGTTKETQYF
TRBD2	.	TRBV30	TRBJ2-2	TGTGCCTGGTTGGGAGGGTCGAACACCGGGGAGCTGTTTTTT	CAWLGGSNTGELFF
.	.	TRBV9	TRBJ1-2	TGTGCCAGCAGCTTTGACACCTATGGCTACACCTTC	CASSFDTYGYTF
.	.	TRBV10-3	TRBJ2-7	TGTGCCATCAACCGACAGGACAACTCCTACGAGCAGTACTTC	CAINRQDNSYEQYF
TRBD2	.	TRBV10-3	TRBJ2-1	TGTGCCATCAGTGGAACTAGCGGGAGCATCTTCTTC	CAISGTSGSIFF
TRBD1	.	TRBV19	TRBJ1-5	TGTGCCAGTAGTCGGGACAGGGAGCCCCAGCATTTT	CASSRDREPQHF
TRBD2	.	TRBV7-3	TRBJ2-5	TGTGCCAGCAGCCGTCAGGCGGGAGCTGGGGAGACCCAGTACTTC	CASSRQAGAGETQYF
TRBD2	.	TRBV11-2	TRBJ2-3	TGTGCCAGCAGGTCCGGGACTAGCGGGGGGCGCACAGATACGCAGTATTTT	CASRSGTSGGRTDTQYF
.	.	TRBV5-4	TRBJ1-1	TGTGCCAGCATCCAGGGGAACACTGAAGCTTTCTTT	CASIQGNTEAFF
.	.	TRBV10-2	TRBJ1-5	TGCGCCAGCAGTGAGTCTGGGGGGGGAAGAGGGCCCCAGCATTTT	CASSESGGGRGPQHF
TRBD1	.	TRBV10-3	TRBJ1-5	TGTGCCATCAGTGAACAGGGGGCACGGCAGCCCCAGCATTTT	CAISEQGARQPQHF
.	.	TRBV6-6	TRBJ1-3	TGTGCCAGCAGTTATTCGACAGGAAACACCATATATTTT	CASSYSTGNTIYF
TRBD1	.	TRBV18	TRBJ2-5	TGTGCCAGCTCACTGCGACCGGGACAGGTCGAACAGGAGACCCAGTACTTC	CASSLRPGQVEQETQYF
TRBD2	.	TRBV6-2/TRBV6-3	TRBJ2-2	TGTGCCAGCAGTTTTGTGGGGGGGGAGTCCGGGGAGCTGTTTTTT	CASSFVGGESGELFF
TRBD1	.	TRBV13	TRBJ2-7	TGTGCCAGCAGCCCCCGGACAGGGGACGAGCAGTACTTC	CASSPRTGDEQYF
.	.	TRBV19	TRBJ1-6	TGTGCCAGTAAGGACCCGACCCGGAGGAATTCACCCCTCCACTTT	CASKDPTRRNSPLHF
TRBD1	.	TRBV19	TRBJ1-5	TGTGCCAGTAGTACACAGGACAGGGGTCATCAGCCCCAGCATTTT	CASSTQDRGHQPQHF
.	many	TRBV9	TRBJ2-1	TGTGCCAGCAGCGTAGATGGGCAGAGTTTGGATGAGCAGTTCTTC	CASSVDGQSLDEQFF
TRBD1	.	TRBV2	TRBJ2-7	TGTGCCAGCAGCCGAAGTGGGGACAGTTCCGAATTC	CASSRSGDSSEF
TRBD2	.	TRBV18	TRBJ2-1	TGTGCCAGCTCACCAGTAGCGGGGCCGAACAATGAGCAGTTCTTC	CASSPVAGPNNEQFF
.	.	TRBV7-9	TRBJ1-1	TGTGCCAGCAGCTTAGCGTGGGGGCCTAAGAACACTGAAGCTTTCTTT	CASSLAWGPKNTEAFF
.	.	TRBV5-1	TRBJ2-7	TGCGCCAGCAGCTTGGGTTCGGGGGGCCTAGCCTACGAGCAGTACTTC	CASSLGSGGLAYEQYF
TRBD1	few	TRBV2	TRBJ1-3	TGTGCCAGCAGGCCCCCGGGACAGTCCTCTTTCTCTGGAAACACCATATATTTT	CASRPPGQSSFSGNTIYF
TRBD2	.	TRBV6-2/TRBV6-3	TRBJ2-5	TGTGCCAGCAGTCGCCCAGGCGCGGGGGGGAGTGAGACCCAGTACTTC	CASSRPGAGGSETQYF
.	.	TRBV7-2	TRBJ2-3	TGTGCCAGCAGCCGACTTGCAGATACGCAGTATTTT	CASSRLADTQYF
.	.	TRBV5-1	TRBJ2-5	TGCGCCAGCAGCTTGGCCAGGGCGGAACAAGAGACCCAGTACTTC	CASSLARAEQETQYF
.	.	TRBV4-2	TRBJ1-1	TGTGCCAGCAGCCATGACCCAATCGCGGCAGAGGAAGCTTTCTTT	CASSHDPIAAEEAFF
.	.	TRBV7-6	TRBJ1-1	TGTGCCAGCAGCTTAGGGGGGCACGGGGGGGCGGCTGAAGCTTTCTTT	CASSLGGHGGAAEAFF
TRBD2	once	TRBV11-2	TRBJ2-2	TGTGCCAGCAGCTATCCGACTAGCGCTTACACCGGGGAGCTGTTTTTT	CASSYPTSAYTGELFF
.	.	TRBV11-3	TRBJ1-5	TGTGCCAGCAGCTTAGTGGGGGCTAGCAATCAGCCCCAGCATTTT	CASSLVGASNQPQHF